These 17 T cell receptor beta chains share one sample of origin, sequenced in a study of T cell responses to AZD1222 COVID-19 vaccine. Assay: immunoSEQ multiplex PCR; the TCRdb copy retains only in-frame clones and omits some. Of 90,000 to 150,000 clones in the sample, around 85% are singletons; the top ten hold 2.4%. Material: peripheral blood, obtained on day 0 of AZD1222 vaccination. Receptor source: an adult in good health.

The CDR3 region has the DNA TGTGCCAGTAGAGGGGGGAAGTACCAAGAGACCCAGTACTTC. Translation: CASRGGKYQETQYF. The chain is built from TRBV19 and TRBJ2-5; perhaps D is TRBD1 or TRBD2 (6 bases each). CDR3 length: 14 amino acids. Germline V lookup: CDR1 LNHDA, CDR2 SQIVND (reference sequence). The germline V and J ends were trimmed by 6 bases and 0 bases, with 11 bases remaining between them.

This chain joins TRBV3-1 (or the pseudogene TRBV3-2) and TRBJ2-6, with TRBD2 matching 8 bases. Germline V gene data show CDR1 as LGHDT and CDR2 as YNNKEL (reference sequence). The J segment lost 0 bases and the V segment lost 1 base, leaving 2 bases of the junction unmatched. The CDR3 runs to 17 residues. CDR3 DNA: TGTGCCAGCAGCCAAGGCGGGAGGAACTCTGGGGCCAACGTCCTGACTTTC. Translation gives CASSQGGRNSGANVLTF.

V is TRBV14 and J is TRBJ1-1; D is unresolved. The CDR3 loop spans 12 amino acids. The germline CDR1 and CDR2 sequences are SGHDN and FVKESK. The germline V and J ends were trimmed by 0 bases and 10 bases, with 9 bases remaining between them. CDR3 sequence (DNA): TGTGCCAGCAGCCAAGACAGGAGCTCAGCTTTCTTT. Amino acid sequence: CASSQDRSSAFF. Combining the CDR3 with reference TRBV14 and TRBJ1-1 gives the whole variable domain EAGVTQFPSHSVIEKGQTVTLRCDPISGHDNLYWYRRVMGKEIKFLLHFVKESKQDESGMPNNRFLAERTGGTYSTLKVQPAELEDSGVYFCASSQDRSSAFFGQGTRLTVV.

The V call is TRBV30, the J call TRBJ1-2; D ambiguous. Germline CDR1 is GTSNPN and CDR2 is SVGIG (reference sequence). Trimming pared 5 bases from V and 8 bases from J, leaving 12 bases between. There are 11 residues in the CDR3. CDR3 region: CAWGGLIGYTF. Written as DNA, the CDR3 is TGTGCCTGGGGTGGGTTAATAGGCTACACCTTC.

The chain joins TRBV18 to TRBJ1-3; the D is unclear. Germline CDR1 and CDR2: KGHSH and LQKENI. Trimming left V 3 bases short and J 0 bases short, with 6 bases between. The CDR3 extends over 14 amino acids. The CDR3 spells CASSPARSGNTIYF. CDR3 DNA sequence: TGTGCCAGCTCACCGGCCCGCTCTGGAAACACCATATATTTT. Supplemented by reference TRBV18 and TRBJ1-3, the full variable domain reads NAGVMQNPRHLVRRRGQEARLRCSPMKGHSHVYWYRQLPEEGLKFMVYLQKENIIDESGMPKERFSAEFPKEGPSILRIQQVVRGDSAAYFCASSPARSGNTIYFGEGSWLTVV.

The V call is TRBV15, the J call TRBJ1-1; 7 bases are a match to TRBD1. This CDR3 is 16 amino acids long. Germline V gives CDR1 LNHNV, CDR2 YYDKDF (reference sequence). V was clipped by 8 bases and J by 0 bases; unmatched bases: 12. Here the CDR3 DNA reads TGTGCCACCGGGGACGAGGGGGCGCGAGTGAACACTGAAGCTTTCTTT. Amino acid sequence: CATGDEGARVNTEAFF.

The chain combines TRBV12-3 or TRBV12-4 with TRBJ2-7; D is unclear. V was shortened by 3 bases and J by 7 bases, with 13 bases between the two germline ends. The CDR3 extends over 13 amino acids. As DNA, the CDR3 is TGTGCCAGCAGTTTGAGTAGGGATGGGGAGCAGTACTTC. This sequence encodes CASSLSRDGEQYF.

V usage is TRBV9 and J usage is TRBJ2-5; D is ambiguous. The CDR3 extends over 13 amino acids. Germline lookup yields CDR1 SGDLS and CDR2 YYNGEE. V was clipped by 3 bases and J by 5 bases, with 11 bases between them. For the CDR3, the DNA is TGTGCCAGCAGCGCCATCGAGAGGGAGACCCAGTACTTC. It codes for CASSAIERETQYF.

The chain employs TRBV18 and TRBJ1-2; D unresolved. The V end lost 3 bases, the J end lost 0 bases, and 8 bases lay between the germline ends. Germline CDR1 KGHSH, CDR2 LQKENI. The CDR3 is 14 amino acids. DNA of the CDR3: TGTGCCAGCTCACCCCGGGATTCTAACTATGGCTACACCTTC. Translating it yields CASSPRDSNYGYTF.

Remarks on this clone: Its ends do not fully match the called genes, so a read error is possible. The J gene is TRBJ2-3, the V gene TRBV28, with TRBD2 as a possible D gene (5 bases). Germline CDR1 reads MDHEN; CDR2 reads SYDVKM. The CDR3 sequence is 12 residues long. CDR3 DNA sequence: TGTGCCAGCAAGGCGGGCACAGATACACAGTATTTT. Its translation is CASKAGTDTQYF.

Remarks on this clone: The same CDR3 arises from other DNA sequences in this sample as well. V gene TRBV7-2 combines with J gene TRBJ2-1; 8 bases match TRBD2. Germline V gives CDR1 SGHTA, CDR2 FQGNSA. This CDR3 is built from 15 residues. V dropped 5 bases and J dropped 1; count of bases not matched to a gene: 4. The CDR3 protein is CASSPSGSSYNEQFF. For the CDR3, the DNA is TGTGCCAGCAGCCCCAGCGGGAGTTCCTACAATGAGCAGTTCTTC.

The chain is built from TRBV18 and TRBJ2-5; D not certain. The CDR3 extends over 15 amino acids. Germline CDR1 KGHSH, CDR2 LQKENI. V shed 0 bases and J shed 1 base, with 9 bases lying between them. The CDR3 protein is CASSPPKPAQETQYF. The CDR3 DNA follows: TGTGCCAGCTCACCACCGAAGCCCGCCCAAGAGACCCAGTACTTC.

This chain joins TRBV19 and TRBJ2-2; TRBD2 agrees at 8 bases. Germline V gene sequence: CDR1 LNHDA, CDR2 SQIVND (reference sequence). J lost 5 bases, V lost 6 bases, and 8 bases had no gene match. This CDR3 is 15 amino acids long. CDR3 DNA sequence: TGTGCCAGTAGGGTTATAGCGGGATGGACCGGGGAGCTGTTTTTT. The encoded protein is CASRVIAGWTGELFF. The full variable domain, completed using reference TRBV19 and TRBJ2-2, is DGGITQSPKYLFRKEGQNVTLSCEQNLNHDAMYWYRQDPGQGLRLIYYSQIVNDFQKGDIAEGYSVSREKKESFPLTVTSAQKNPTAFYLCASRVIAGWTGELFFGEGSRLTVL.

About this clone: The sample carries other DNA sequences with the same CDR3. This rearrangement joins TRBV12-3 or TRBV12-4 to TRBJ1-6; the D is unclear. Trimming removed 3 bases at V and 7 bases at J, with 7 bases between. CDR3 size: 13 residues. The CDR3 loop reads CASSLAENSPLHF. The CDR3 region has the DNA TGTGCCAGCAGTTTGGCGGAAAATTCACCCCTCCACTTT.

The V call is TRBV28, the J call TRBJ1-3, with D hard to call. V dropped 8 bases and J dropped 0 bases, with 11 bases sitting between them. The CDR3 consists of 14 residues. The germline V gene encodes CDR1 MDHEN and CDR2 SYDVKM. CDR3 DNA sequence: TGTGCCAGCCTCGCCGGTCACTCTGGAAACACCATATATTTT. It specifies CASLAGHSGNTIYF.

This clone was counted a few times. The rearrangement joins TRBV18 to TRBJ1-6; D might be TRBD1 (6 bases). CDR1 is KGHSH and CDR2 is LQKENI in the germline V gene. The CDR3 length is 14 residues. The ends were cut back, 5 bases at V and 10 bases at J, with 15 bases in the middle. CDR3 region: CASSRGGGDSPLHF. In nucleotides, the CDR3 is TGTGCCAGCTCAAGGGGAGGGGGTGACTCACCCCTCCACTTT.

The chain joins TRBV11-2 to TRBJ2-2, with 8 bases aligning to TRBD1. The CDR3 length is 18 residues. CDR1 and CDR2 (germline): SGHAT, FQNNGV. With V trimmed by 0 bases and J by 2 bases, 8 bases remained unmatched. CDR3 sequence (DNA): TGTGCCAGCAGCTTAGATCTAGTCCAGGGGGCAAACACCGGGGAGCTGTTTTTT. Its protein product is CASSLDLVQGANTGELFF.